This T cell receptor beta chain was captured in a study of blood T cell repertoires in COVID-19. Some clones are missing from TCRdb's copy, which holds only in-frame ones; the method was immunoSEQ multiplex PCR. In the table there are hundreds of thousands of clones, 88% of which are singletons. The CDR3 spans 15 residues. Trimming removed 1 base at V and 7 bases at J, with 15 bases between. Germline CDR1 is KGHDR and CDR2 is SFDVKD. The source of this sequence is a man aged 40-49 years with acute or convalescent COVID-19. The chain employs TRBV24-1 and TRBJ1-2; a possible D gene is TRBD1 (5 bases). What was sequenced was peripheral blood. DNA of the CDR3: TGTGCCACCAGTGATTTAGGCGCTCCCGGGGGTGGCTACACCTTC. Translated: CATSDLGAPGGGYTF.